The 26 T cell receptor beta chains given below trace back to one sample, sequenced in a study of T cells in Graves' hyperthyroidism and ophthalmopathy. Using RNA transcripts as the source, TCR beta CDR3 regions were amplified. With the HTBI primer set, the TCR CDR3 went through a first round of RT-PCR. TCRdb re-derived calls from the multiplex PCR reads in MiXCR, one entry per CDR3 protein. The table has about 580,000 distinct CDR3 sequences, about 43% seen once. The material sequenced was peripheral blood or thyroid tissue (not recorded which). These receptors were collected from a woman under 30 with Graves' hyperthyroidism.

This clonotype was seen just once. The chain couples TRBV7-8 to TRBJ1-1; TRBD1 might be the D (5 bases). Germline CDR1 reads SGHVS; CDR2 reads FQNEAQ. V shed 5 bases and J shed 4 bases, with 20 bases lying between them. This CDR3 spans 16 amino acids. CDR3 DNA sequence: TGTGCCAGCAGCCTCCTCCGGACAACCACCGGCACTGAAGCTTTCTTT. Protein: CASSLLRTTTGTEAFF.

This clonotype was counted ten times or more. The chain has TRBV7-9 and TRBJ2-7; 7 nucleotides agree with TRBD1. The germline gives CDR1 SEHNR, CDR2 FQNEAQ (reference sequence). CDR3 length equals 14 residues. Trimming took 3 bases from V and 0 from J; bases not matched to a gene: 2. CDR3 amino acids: CASSLGQSSYEQYF. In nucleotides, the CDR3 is TGTGCCAGCAGCTTGGGACAGTCCTCCTACGAGCAGTACTTC.

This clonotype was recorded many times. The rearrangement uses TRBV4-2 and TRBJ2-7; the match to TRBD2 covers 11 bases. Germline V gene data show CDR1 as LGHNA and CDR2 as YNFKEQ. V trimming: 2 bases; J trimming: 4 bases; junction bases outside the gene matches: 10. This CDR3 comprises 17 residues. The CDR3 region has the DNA TGTGCCAGCAGCCAACCGGGACTAGCGGTCGGAAATTACGAGCAGTACTTC. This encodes CASSQPGLAVGNYEQYF.

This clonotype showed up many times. CDR3: CATSTGTGDSNQPQHF. The CDR3 region has the DNA TGTGCCACCAGCACCGGGACAGGGGATAGCAATCAGCCCCAGCATTTT. The chain couples TRBV24-1 to TRBJ1-5; TRBD1 matches at 10 bases. The germline gives CDR1 KGHDR, CDR2 SFDVKD. This CDR3 region has 16 residues. The V gene end was trimmed by 7 bases and the J gene end by 0 bases; junction bases not matched to a gene: 5.

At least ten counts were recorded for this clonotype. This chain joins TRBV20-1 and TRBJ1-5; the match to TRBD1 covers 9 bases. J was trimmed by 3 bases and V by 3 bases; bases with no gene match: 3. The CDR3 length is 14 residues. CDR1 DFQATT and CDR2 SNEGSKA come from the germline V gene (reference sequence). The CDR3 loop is CSASGTGLNQPQHF. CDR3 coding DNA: TGCAGTGCTAGCGGGACAGGGCTCAATCAGCCCCAGCATTTT.

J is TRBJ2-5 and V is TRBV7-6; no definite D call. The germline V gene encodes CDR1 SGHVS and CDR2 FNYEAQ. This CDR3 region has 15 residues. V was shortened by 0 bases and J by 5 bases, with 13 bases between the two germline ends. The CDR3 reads CASSLATATGETQYF. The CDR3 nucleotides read TGTGCCAGCAGCTTAGCAACAGCCACCGGGGAGACCCAGTACTTC.

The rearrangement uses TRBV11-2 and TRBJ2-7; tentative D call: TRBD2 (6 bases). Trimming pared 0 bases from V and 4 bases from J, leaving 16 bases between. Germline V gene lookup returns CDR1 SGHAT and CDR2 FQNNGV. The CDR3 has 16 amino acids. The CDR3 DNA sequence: TGTGCCAGCAGCTTAGAGATCGGGACTTTCGGATACGAGCAGTACTTC. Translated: CASSLEIGTFGYEQYF.

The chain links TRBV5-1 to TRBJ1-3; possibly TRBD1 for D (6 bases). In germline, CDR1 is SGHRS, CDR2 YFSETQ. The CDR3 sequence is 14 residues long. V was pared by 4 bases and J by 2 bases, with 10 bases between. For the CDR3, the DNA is TGCGCCAGCAGCGGATCAGGGGCTGGAAACACCATATATTTT. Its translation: CASSGSGAGNTIYF. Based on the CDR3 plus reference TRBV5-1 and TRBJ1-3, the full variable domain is KAGVTQTPRYLIKTRGQQVTLSCSPISGHRSVSWYQQTPGQGLQFLFEYFSETQRNKGNFPGRFSGRQFSNSRSEMNVSTLELGDSALYLCASSGSGAGNTIYFGEGSWLTVV.

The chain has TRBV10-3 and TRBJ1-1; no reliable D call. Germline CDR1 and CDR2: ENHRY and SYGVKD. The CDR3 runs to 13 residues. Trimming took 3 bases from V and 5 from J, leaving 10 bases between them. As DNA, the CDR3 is TGTGCCATCAGTGAAGGGAGGGAAACTGAAGCTTTCTTT. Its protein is CAISEGRETEAFF.

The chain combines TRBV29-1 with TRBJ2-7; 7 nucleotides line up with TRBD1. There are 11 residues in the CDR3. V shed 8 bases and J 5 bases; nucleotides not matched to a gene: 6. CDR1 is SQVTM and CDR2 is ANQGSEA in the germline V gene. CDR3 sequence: CSISTGHEQYF. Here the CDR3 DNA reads TGCAGCATATCGACAGGGCACGAGCAGTACTTC.

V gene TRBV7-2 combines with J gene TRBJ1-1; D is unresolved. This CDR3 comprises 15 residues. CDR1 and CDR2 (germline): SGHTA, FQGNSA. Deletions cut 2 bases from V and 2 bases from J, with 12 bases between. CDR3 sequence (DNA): TGTGCCAGCAGCTTAATGCGCTCTGGAAACACTGAAGCTTTCTTT. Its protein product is CASSLMRSGNTEAFF.

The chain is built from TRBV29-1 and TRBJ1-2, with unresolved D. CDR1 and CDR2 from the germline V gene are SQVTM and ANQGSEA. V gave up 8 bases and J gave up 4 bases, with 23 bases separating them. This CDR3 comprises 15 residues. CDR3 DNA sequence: TGCAGCCAAGTTATCCCGAGGGCGCGATCCTATGGCTACACCTTC. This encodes CSQVIPRARSYGYTF.

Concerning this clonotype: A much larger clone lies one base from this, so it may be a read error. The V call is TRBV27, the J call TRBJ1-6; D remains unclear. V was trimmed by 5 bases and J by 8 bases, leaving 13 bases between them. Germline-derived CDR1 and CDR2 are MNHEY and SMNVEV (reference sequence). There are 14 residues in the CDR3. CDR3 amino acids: CASSLVDGDSPLHF. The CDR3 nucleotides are TGTGCCAGCAGTCTCGTAGATGGGGATTCACCCCTCCACTTT.

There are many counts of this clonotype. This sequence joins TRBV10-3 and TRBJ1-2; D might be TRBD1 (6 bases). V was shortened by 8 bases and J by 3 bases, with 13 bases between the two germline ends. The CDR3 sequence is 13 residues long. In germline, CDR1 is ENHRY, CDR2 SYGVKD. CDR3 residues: CAIRTGSDYGYTF. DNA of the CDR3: TGTGCCATCCGCACAGGGTCGGACTATGGCTACACCTTC.

CDR3 sequence: CASSPSGRYNEQYF. The CDR3 nucleotides are TGTGCCAGCAGTCCTAGCGGGAGGTACAATGAGCAGTACTTC. The V call is TRBV25-1, the J call TRBJ2-1, with 11 bases identical to TRBD2. The DNA end is more similar to TRBJ2-7, so the J call may be wrong. CDR3 length: 14 residues. From germline, CDR1 is MGHDK and CDR2 SYGVNS.

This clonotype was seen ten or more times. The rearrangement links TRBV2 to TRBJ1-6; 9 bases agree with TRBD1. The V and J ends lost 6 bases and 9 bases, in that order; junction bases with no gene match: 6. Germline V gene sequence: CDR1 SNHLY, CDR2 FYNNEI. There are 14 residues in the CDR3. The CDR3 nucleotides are TGTGCCAGCAGCCATCCGGGACAGGGTTCACCCCTCCACTTT. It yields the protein CASSHPGQGSPLHF.

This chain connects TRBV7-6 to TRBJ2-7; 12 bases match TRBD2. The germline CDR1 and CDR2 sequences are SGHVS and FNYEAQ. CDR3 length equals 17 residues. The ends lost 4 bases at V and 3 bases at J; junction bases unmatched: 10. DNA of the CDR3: TGTGCCAGCAGCTCCTCCATTCGGACTAGCGGGGACTACGAGCAGTACTTC. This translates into CASSSSIRTSGDYEQYF.

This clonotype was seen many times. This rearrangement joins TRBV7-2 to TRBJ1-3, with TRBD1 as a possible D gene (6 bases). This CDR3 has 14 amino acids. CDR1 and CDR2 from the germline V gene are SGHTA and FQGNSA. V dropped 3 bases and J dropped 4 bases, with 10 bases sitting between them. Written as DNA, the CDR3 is TGTGCCAGCAGCTTTCAGGGGCAGGGAAACACCATATATTTT. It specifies CASSFQGQGNTIYF.

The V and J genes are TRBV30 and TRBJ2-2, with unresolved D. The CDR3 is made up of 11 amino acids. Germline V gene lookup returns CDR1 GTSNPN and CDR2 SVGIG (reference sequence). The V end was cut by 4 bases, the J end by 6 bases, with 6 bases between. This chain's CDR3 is CAWTLSGELFF. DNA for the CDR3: TGTGCCTGGACCTTGTCCGGGGAGCTGTTTTTT.

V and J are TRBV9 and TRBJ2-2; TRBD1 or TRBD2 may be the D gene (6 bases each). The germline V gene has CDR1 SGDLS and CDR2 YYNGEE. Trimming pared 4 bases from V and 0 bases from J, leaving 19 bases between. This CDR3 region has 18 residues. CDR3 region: CASSSPRGDTANTGELFF. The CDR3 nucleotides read TGTGCCAGCAGCTCTCCTAGGGGGGACACCGCGAACACCGGGGAGCTGTTTTTT.

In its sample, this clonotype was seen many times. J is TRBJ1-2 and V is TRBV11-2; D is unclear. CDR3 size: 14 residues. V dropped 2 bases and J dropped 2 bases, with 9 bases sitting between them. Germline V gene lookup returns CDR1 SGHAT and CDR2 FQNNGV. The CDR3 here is CASSLYGENYGYTF. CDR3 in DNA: TGTGCCAGCAGCTTATATGGTGAGAACTATGGCTACACCTTC.

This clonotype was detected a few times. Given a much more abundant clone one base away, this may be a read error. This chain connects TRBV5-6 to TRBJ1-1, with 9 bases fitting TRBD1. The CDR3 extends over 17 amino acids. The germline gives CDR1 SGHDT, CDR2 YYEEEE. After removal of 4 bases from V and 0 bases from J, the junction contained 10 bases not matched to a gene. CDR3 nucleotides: TGTGCCAGCAGCCCTCGGACAGGGGTTTTGATGAACACTGAAGCTTTCTTT. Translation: CASSPRTGVLMNTEAFF.

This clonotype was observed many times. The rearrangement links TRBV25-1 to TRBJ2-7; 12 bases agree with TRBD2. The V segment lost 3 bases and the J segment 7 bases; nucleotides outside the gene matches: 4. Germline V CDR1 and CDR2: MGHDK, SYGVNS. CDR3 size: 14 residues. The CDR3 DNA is TGTGCCAGCAGTGATCTAGCGGGAGGGATTGAGCAGTACTTC. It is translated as CASSDLAGGIEQYF.

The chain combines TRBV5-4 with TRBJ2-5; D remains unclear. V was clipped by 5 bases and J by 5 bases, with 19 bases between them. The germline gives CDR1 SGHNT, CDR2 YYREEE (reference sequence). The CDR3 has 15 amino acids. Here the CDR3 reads CASSESSTSQETQYF. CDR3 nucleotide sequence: TGTGCCAGCAGTGAGTCGAGCACCTCCCAGGAGACCCAGTACTTC.

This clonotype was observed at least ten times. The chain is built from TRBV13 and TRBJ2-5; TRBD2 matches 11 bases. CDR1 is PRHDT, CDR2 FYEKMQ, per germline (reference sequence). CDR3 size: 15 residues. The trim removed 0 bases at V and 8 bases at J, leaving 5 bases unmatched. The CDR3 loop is CASSLGTGTSGTQYF. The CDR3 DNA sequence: TGTGCCAGCAGCTTAGGCACCGGGACTAGCGGCACCCAGTACTTC.

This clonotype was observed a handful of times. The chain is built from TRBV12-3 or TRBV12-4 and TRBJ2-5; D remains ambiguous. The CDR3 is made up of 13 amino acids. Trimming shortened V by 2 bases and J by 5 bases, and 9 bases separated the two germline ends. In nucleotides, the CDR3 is TGTGCCAGCAGTTTAATAGTATTCGAGACCCAGTACTTC. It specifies CASSLIVFETQYF.